The entry that follows covers one TCR beta chain sequence. Its antigen is unknown. Primers used in a second PCR of about 7 to 12 cycles were a sample-barcoded 5' primer and a J-beta primer mix. Template switching added a 12-random-nucleotide identifier to every cDNA molecule. TCRdb reprocessed the 5' RACE reads via MiXCR and lists one record per CDR3 protein. The table lists about 680,000 distinct CDR3 sequences, over 45% of them singletons, with about a third in the top ten. The V and J ends lost 0 bases and 7 bases, in that order; junction bases with no gene match: 5. Per germline, CDR1 SGHRS and CDR2 YFSETQ. CDR3 size: 15 residues. This sample is part of a study of blood T cells in healthy people across ages. For the study at large: T cells yielded about one barcoded beta molecule per two cells through template switching.

Study-level points and caveats: Researchers judged that diversity estimates from one million T cells fell short of true values. Strongly correlated with naive T cell percentage was TCR beta diversity.

This clonotype was obtained from an older woman in good health. Material for sequencing was blood. The chain combines TRBV5-1 with TRBJ2-7; TRBD2 matches at 12 bases. CDR3 protein: CASSLELAGGAEQYF. The CDR3 coding sequence is TGCGCCAGCAGCTTGGAACTAGCGGGAGGAGCGGAGCAGTACTTC. Using reference TRBV5-1 and TRBJ2-7 for the parts outside the CDR3, the full variable domain is KAGVTQTPRYLIKTRGQQVTLSCSPISGHRSVSWYQQTPGQGLQFLFEYFSETQRNKGNFPGRFSGRQFSNSRSEMNVSTLELGDSALYLCASSLELAGGAEQYFGPGTRLTVT.